This entry features one T cell receptor beta chain sequence. What this receptor recognizes is not known. No much larger clonotype is one base removed from it; base qualities were not supplied. This entry comes from a study of shared clonotypes between healthy human individuals (dated by TCRdb to 2018 to 2021). A note on the overall study: A few men and two women, aged 18 to 49 years, made up the cohort. For each donor, CD4 naive and CD4 memory were each given three plates, CD8 naive was given two plates, and CD8 memory was given one plate. Blood TCR repertoires of about five healthy adults were deeply sequenced to estimate repertoire size and the extent of clonotype sharing between individuals. Libraries were prepared and TCR repertoires were sequenced by different laboratories using diverse techniques, in order to increase sequencing depth and limit assay-specific biases. Per donor, leukapheresis produced somewhere between about 0.85 and 10 billion PBMCs.

The investigation overall reported the following: The small number of donors limited the genetic and exposure-history diversity represented. Compared with non-shared clonotypes, the clonotypes found in all four sorted-subset donors had higher generation probabilities. Approximately 4.8% of naive CD4, 3.5% of naive CD8, approximately 2.2% of memory CD4, and less than 0.45% of memory CD8 clonotypes were shared across a few donors. Larger estimated clonotype richness was generally found for naive subsets than for memory subsets. Sampling was limited to blood, and TCR repertoires in tissue likely differ from TCR repertoires in blood. Even with the large sequencing depth, rarefaction of the sorted-subset datasets indicated that sequencing was incomplete. Based on pairwise subsampling, the degree of clonotype sharing among donors was expected to be affected by sequencing depth.

From cysteine to phenylalanine, the CDR3 is 15 amino acids long. Only the CDR3 portion is preserved as DNA: 45 bases, with reading frame beginning at the first base. Using the deep immunoSEQ assay, multiplex PCR amplified TCR CDR3 regions from genomic DNA. Genomic DNA extracted from each cell subset was distributed evenly over all wells of several immunoSEQ 96-well plates, and each plate served as one replicate. For sorted subsets, each replicate PCR was loaded with roughly 200 ng genomic DNA, equivalent to some 27,000 T cell genomes. Purified libraries were quantified with a Qubit 3.0 fluorometer, sized on a Bioanalyzer 2100, and re-quantified with the KAPA Library Quantification kit. A separate single-read 150-cycle Illumina NextSeq 550 flow cell was used to sequence each immunoSEQ 96-well plate. The paper's processing steps were these. The immunoSEQ output contained only junctional sequences without quality scores, so filtering could not match that applied to full-length reads. Sequences were annotated with PyIR, a Python wrapper for IgBLAST v1.9, and V/J genes and CDR3 were assigned using IMGT germline references. Any read was removed if the V/J assignment was weak (E-value above 1e-6), the CDR3 was missing, or the read contained stop codons, out-of-frame junctions, or ambiguous translated residues. V3J clonotypes were defined as sequences sharing the same inferred V gene, J gene, and CDR3 amino acid sequence. To compute the percentage overlap between repertoires, the number of shared unique clonotypes was divided by the size of the smaller repertoire. Three approaches were used to assess repertoire richness: RTK rarefaction, the Chao1 estimator, and Recon v2.1 estimates of unobserved clonotypes. For all TCRbeta clonotypes obtained by the gDNA method from a few donors, generation probabilities were computed with OLGA. TCRdb took this table from immuneACCESS and kept in-frame rearrangements with V and J called. Such tables lack part of the clones; where checked against another copy, unresolved V genes explain under half of the gap, and the rest is unexplained. V, J and clone size were drawn from that table, and D and trimming were deduced from the DNA. The sample yields about 1 million clones; approximately 72% were counted once. The ten biggest clones cover 1.4% to 1.5% of the sample.

The donors were healthy, HIV-negative adults with no recently reported acute infections or vaccinations. All donors were Caucasian adults living in Nashville, Tennessee, USA. CD4+ T cells were enriched through magnetic negative selection, after which naive cells were positively selected on CD45RA and the remaining negative fraction served as the memory subset. Blood was obtained by leukapheresis, after which PBMCs were separated by Ficoll-Histopaque density gradient centrifugation and cryopreserved in liquid nitrogen vapor phase. Analytical flow cytometry was used to check the purity and quantity of each magnetically sorted T cell population. Genomic DNA was isolated from each sorted fraction and quantified by UV absorbance on a Nanodrop 2000c.

Sequenced material: memory CD4+ T cells sorted from blood. The sample's cell subset or site label, in plain terms: CD45RA-negative fraction. The chain employs TRBV21-1 and TRBJ2-7; whether TRBD2, the table's D call, matches the DNA was not checked. TRBV21-1 is shown as a pseudogene. The sequence was obtained from a man younger than 35 in good health. The DNA is as follows: TGTGCCAGCAGCACGGAGGGCTGCCTAGCCCGCGAGCAGTACTTC. This gives the protein CASSTEGCLAREQYF.